This T cell receptor beta chain was retrieved from a study of cytomegalovirus exposure and HLA in healthy donors. Study overall: Earlier work reported 117 million unique TCR beta sequences from about 190 million T cells.

The PCR contained 60 Vbeta and 13 Jbeta primers. Clones were sequenced by immunoSEQ multiplex PCR, and TCRdb holds only the in-frame ones, with some missing. The sample has around 99,000 clones; around 77% are singletons. This clone was seen more than once but under ten times. Antigen unknown. Whole-study findings and limits: Listed as cytomegalovirus-associated were 150 to 200 TCR beta chains. A later analysis by the authors found several of the most significant clusters apparently linked to common viral pathogens. Researchers reportedly found TCR beta sequences accurately predicted most subjects' HLA-A and HLA-B alleles.

There are 14 residues in the CDR3. The germline V gene has CDR1 LNHNV and CDR2 YYDKDF (reference sequence). Trimming removed 5 bases from V and 1 base from J; junction bases left unmatched: 2. The chain is built from TRBV15 and TRBJ1-1; 9 bases line up with TRBD1. The receptor's source is a man aged 35 to 55 in good health and CMV-seronegative. Sequenced: PBMCs. CDR3 sequence (DNA): TGTGCCACCAGCTGGGGACAGGGGAACACTGAAGCTTTCTTT. Residues: CATSWGQGNTEAFF.